This is a list of T cell receptor beta chains from one sample in a study of CD8 T cells in Susac syndrome. TCRdb re-called the immunoSEQ multiplex PCR reads through MiXCR, storing one row per CDR3 protein. The table has about 300,000 distinct CDR3 sequences, approximately 90% seen once. Specimen: CD8+ T cells from PBMCs. These receptors all stem from a human donor with multiple sclerosis. The CDR3 runs from the conserved cysteine through the conserved F or W. A D gene is named only where the DNA matches it firmly. The size entry is marked missing in some rows and otherwise reads once, few, many or a size class.

CDR3 DNA: TGTGCCAGCAGTGCTGGAGGGGGATTGCCTCCGACCACCGGGGAGCTGTTTTTT; CDR3 protein: CASSAGGGLPPTTGELFF; clone size: -; V gene: TRBV9; J gene: TRBJ2-2; D gene: -
CDR3 DNA: TGCGCCAGCAGCCAAGATTCCCAGGGTTCCTACAATGAGCAGTTCTTC; CDR3 protein: CASSQDSQGSYNEQFF; clone size: -; V gene: TRBV4-3; J gene: TRBJ2-1; D gene: -
CDR3 DNA: TGTGCCAGCAGTGAAGAAGTAGGGCTAAGCTCCTACGAGCAGTACTTC; CDR3 protein: CASSEEVGLSSYEQYF; clone size: -; V gene: TRBV6-1; J gene: TRBJ2-7; D gene: -
CDR3 DNA: TGCAGTGCCCGAGGGGGGTTTGAGGGCGAGCAGTACTTC; CDR3 protein: CSARGGFEGEQYF; clone size: -; V gene: TRBV20-1; J gene: TRBJ2-7; D gene: -
CDR3 DNA: TGTGCCAGCTCTCCCCGGACAGGGGCCTACGAGCAGTACTTC; CDR3 protein: CASSPRTGAYEQYF; clone size: -; V gene: TRBV28; J gene: TRBJ2-7; D gene: TRBD1
CDR3 DNA: TGTGCCAGCAGTCCCCAAGGGAACTATGGCTACACCTTC; CDR3 protein: CASSPQGNYGYTF; clone size: -; V gene: TRBV27; J gene: TRBJ1-2; D gene: -
CDR3 DNA: TGTGCCTGGAGCTCCCTAGGGGGGTGGGAGACCCAGTACTTC; CDR3 protein: CAWSSLGGWETQYF; clone size: -; V gene: TRBV30; J gene: TRBJ2-5; D gene: -
CDR3 DNA: TGTGCCAGCAGTTTGAAATGGACCTCCCCCTCTGAGCAGTTCTTC; CDR3 protein: CASSLKWTSPSEQFF; clone size: -; V gene: TRBV28; J gene: TRBJ2-1; D gene: -
CDR3 DNA: TGTGCCAGCAGCTTAAACGAGGGGGATGAGACCCAGTACTTC; CDR3 protein: CASSLNEGDETQYF; clone size: -; V gene: TRBV7-9; J gene: TRBJ2-5; D gene: -
CDR3 DNA: TGTGCCACCTCTTTGGTAGGCGAGCAGTACTTC; CDR3 protein: CATSLVGEQYF; clone size: -; V gene: TRBV27; J gene: TRBJ2-7; D gene: -
CDR3 DNA: TGCGCCAGCAGCTTGGCGGGGGGTGATTACACCGGGGAGCTGTTTTTT; CDR3 protein: CASSLAGGDYTGELFF; clone size: few; V gene: TRBV5-1; J gene: TRBJ2-2; D gene: TRBD2
CDR3 DNA: TGTGCCAGCAGTTTGGGACAGGGGGGCAATGAGCAGTTCTTC; CDR3 protein: CASSLGQGGNEQFF; clone size: -; V gene: TRBV27; J gene: TRBJ2-1; D gene: TRBD1
CDR3 DNA: TGTGCCAGCACCCCCCTCGGGTTTTCGAGCACAGATACGCAGTATTTT; CDR3 protein: CASTPLGFSSTDTQYF; clone size: -; V gene: TRBV27; J gene: TRBJ2-3; D gene: -
CDR3 DNA: TGTGCCAGCAGCCATCTCCTAGCGTCCACCACAGATACGCAGTATTTT; CDR3 protein: CASSHLLASTTDTQYF; clone size: -; V gene: TRBV7-2; J gene: TRBJ2-3; D gene: -
CDR3 DNA: TGTGCCAGCAGTTTACCCGATCTGAGCACAGATACGCAGTATTTT; CDR3 protein: CASSLPDLSTDTQYF; clone size: -; V gene: TRBV12-3/TRBV12-4; J gene: TRBJ2-3; D gene: -
CDR3 DNA: TGTGCCAGCAGTTTAATAGCGGGGGACCAAGAGACCCAGTACTTC; CDR3 protein: CASSLIAGDQETQYF; clone size: -; V gene: TRBV28; J gene: TRBJ2-5; D gene: TRBD2
CDR3 DNA: TGCAGCGCACAGGGGGTGGATGAGCAGTTCTTC; CDR3 protein: CSAQGVDEQFF; clone size: few; V gene: TRBV29-1; J gene: TRBJ2-1; D gene: TRBD1
CDR3 DNA: TGTGCCAGCAGCCGACTAGCGACGAATGAGCAGTTCTTC; CDR3 protein: CASSRLATNEQFF; clone size: -; V gene: TRBV14; J gene: TRBJ2-1; D gene: TRBD2
CDR3 DNA: TGTGCCAGCAGCGAAGAGGTGGCGGGGGGCTCCTCTCGATCGCAGTATTTT; CDR3 protein: CASSEEVAGGSSRSQYF; clone size: once; V gene: TRBV9; J gene: TRBJ2-3; D gene: TRBD2
CDR3 DNA: TGCGCCAGCAGCCAAGGAGGACTAGCGGGTGTGAATGAGCAGTTCTTC; CDR3 protein: CASSQGGLAGVNEQFF; clone size: -; V gene: TRBV4-1; J gene: TRBJ2-1; D gene: TRBD2
CDR3 DNA: TGCGCCAGCAGCCCTATCGGAGATCAGCCCCAGCATTTT; CDR3 protein: CASSPIGDQPQHF; clone size: -; V gene: TRBV4-1; J gene: TRBJ1-5; D gene: -
CDR3 DNA: TGTGCCAGCAAAGAGGACAGATCCTACGAGCAGTACTTC; CDR3 protein: CASKEDRSYEQYF; clone size: -; V gene: TRBV2; J gene: TRBJ2-7; D gene: -
CDR3 DNA: TGTGCCAGCACCACAGGGGGTTGGTTTGAACGCACAGATACGCAGTATTTT; CDR3 protein: CASTTGGWFERTDTQYF; clone size: -; V gene: TRBV2; J gene: TRBJ2-3; D gene: TRBD1
CDR3 DNA: TGTGCCATCAGTGAGGTCGATAGCAATCAGCCCCAGCATTTT; CDR3 protein: CAISEVDSNQPQHF; clone size: -; V gene: TRBV10-3; J gene: TRBJ1-5; D gene: -
CDR3 DNA: TGTGCCAGCAGCTCCTTCGAGGTCCAAAGGGATGAGCAGTTCTTC; CDR3 protein: CASSSFEVQRDEQFF; clone size: -; V gene: TRBV7-2; J gene: TRBJ2-1; D gene: -
CDR3 DNA: TGTGCCAGTAGCCCGGGATATACCACTGAAGCTTTCTTT; CDR3 protein: CASSPGYTTEAFF; clone size: -; V gene: TRBV19; J gene: TRBJ1-1; D gene: -
CDR3 DNA: TGTGCCAGCAGCCAGGGGGTGAACACTGAAGCTTTCTTT; CDR3 protein: CASSQGVNTEAFF; clone size: few; V gene: TRBV4-1; J gene: TRBJ1-1; D gene: TRBD1
CDR3 DNA: TGTGCCAGCAGCTTAGGATGGGCGAAGGAGGCGACAGATACGCAGTATTTT; CDR3 protein: CASSLGWAKEATDTQYF; clone size: -; V gene: TRBV11-2; J gene: TRBJ2-3; D gene: -
CDR3 DNA: TGTGCCATCAGTGAGGGGAAGGTACTTTACTCCTACGAGCAGTACTTC; CDR3 protein: CAISEGKVLYSYEQYF; clone size: -; V gene: TRBV10-3; J gene: TRBJ2-7; D gene: -
CDR3 DNA: TGCAGCGTTGAGAAGGGCAGGAAGGGCGCTGAAGCTTTCTTT; CDR3 protein: CSVEKGRKGAEAFF; clone size: -; V gene: TRBV29-1; J gene: TRBJ1-1; D gene: -
CDR3 DNA: TGTGCCAGCAGCTTCTACAGGGATGAGCAGTTCTTC; CDR3 protein: CASSFYRDEQFF; clone size: -; V gene: TRBV5-4; J gene: TRBJ2-1; D gene: -
CDR3 DNA: TGCGCCAGCAGCCACGCCGGCCAGGGGGGAGACACTGAAGCTTTCTTT; CDR3 protein: CASSHAGQGGDTEAFF; clone size: -; V gene: TRBV4-1; J gene: TRBJ1-1; D gene: TRBD1
CDR3 DNA: TGCAGCGTTGCGTTCGGGGCGGGCGGGGAGCTGTTTTTT; CDR3 protein: CSVAFGAGGELFF; clone size: -; V gene: TRBV29-1; J gene: TRBJ2-2; D gene: -
CDR3 DNA: TGCGCCAGCAGCTCGTCGACAGGACCCTACGAGCAGTACTTC; CDR3 protein: CASSSSTGPYEQYF; clone size: -; V gene: TRBV5-1; J gene: TRBJ2-7; D gene: -
CDR3 DNA: TGTGCCAGCAGTTTATATAGGGGGGTAGGCAATCAGCCCCAGCATTTT; CDR3 protein: CASSLYRGVGNQPQHF; clone size: -; V gene: TRBV27; J gene: TRBJ1-5; D gene: -
CDR3 DNA: TGTGCCAGCAGCTCCCCCAGGGTCCGCTCCTACGAGCAGTACTTC; CDR3 protein: CASSSPRVRSYEQYF; clone size: -; V gene: TRBV11-2; J gene: TRBJ2-7; D gene: -
CDR3 DNA: TGTGCCAGCAGCGTAGGACAGGGGATAAATCAGCCCCAGCATTTT; CDR3 protein: CASSVGQGINQPQHF; clone size: -; V gene: TRBV9; J gene: TRBJ1-5; D gene: TRBD1
CDR3 DNA: TGTGCCAGCAGTCATACAGGGGTGACCTACGAGCAGTACTTC; CDR3 protein: CASSHTGVTYEQYF; clone size: -; V gene: TRBV28; J gene: TRBJ2-7; D gene: TRBD1
CDR3 DNA: TGCGCCAGCAGCCCTGTTGGGGGCCGCGAGCAGTACTTC; CDR3 protein: CASSPVGGREQYF; clone size: -; V gene: TRBV4-3; J gene: TRBJ2-7; D gene: -
CDR3 DNA: TGTGCCGTCCGGGACAGCTTAAACACTGAAGCTTTCTTT; CDR3 protein: CAVRDSLNTEAFF; clone size: few; V gene: TRBV6-1; J gene: TRBJ1-1; D gene: TRBD1
CDR3 DNA: TGTGCCAGCAGCTCGGGGGGCATCGGTGAAAAACTGTTTTTT; CDR3 protein: CASSSGGIGEKLFF; clone size: -; V gene: TRBV9; J gene: TRBJ1-4; D gene: -